One and the same sample provided the 24 T cell receptor beta chains below, sequenced in a study of beta chain features in type 1 diabetes. Expressed TCRB transcripts were sequenced after all isolated RNA was converted to cDNA. Assay used: immunoSEQ multiplex PCR; TCRdb lists only in-frame clones, some missing. The top ten hold 0.62% of the sample, which has around 200,000 clones, around an eighth seen once. Input material: central memory CD4+ T cells from blood. All receptors derive from a woman aged 18 to 35 in good health.

The chain combines TRBV28 with TRBJ1-5; the D is unclear. This CDR3 has 17 amino acids. Deletions cut 8 bases from V and 0 bases from J, with 20 bases between. The germline gives CDR1 MDHEN, CDR2 SYDVKM. The CDR3 nucleotides read TGTGCCAGCCGGCCCGGAAATCGAGGCTATAGCAATCAGCCCCAGCATTTT. It encodes CASRPGNRGYSNQPQHF.

This clone was observed a handful of times. V gene TRBV11-2 combines with J gene TRBJ1-2; no reliable D call. CDR3 size: 13 residues. The V end was cut by 1 base, the J end by 0 bases, with 3 bases between. The germline CDR1 and CDR2 sequences are SGHAT and FQNNGV. In DNA, the CDR3 is TGTGCCAGCAGCTTAGTAACTAACTATGGCTACACCTTC. Its protein is CASSLVTNYGYTF.

This chain links TRBV6-1 with TRBJ2-7; maybe TRBD1 (5 bases). The ends were cut back, 6 bases at V and 0 bases at J, with 12 bases in the middle. From germline, CDR1 is MNHNS and CDR2 SASEGT. This CDR3 has 14 amino acids. This CDR3 reads CASSMTDSSYEQYF. CDR3 DNA sequence: TGTGCCAGCAGCATGACAGACTCCTCCTACGAGCAGTACTTC.

The CDR3 sequence: CASSESGLAGPIPDTQYF. The CDR3 region has the DNA TGTGCCAGCAGCGAATCGGGACTAGCGGGTCCCATTCCGGATACGCAGTATTTT. The chain uses TRBV5-4 and TRBJ2-3, with 12 bases aligning to TRBD2. The CDR3 sequence is 18 residues long. The germline CDR1 and CDR2 sequences are SGHNT and YYREEE (reference sequence). The V and J ends lost 4 bases and 6 bases, in that order; junction bases with no gene match: 15. Based on the CDR3 plus reference TRBV5-4 and TRBJ2-3, the full variable domain is ETGVTQSPTHLIKTRGQQVTLRCSSQSGHNTVSWYQQALGQGPQFIFQYYREEENGRGNFPPRFSGLQFPNYSSELNVNALELDDSALYLCASSESGLAGPIPDTQYFGPGTRLTVL.

The rearrangement uses TRBV5-1 and TRBJ2-3; D may be TRBD1 (5 bases). The V and J ends lost 2 bases and 2 bases respectively, with 9 bases between them. CDR3 length equals 14 residues. Germline-derived CDR1 and CDR2 are SGHRS and YFSETQ. The CDR3 loop is CASSLRQSTDTQYF. In nucleotides, the CDR3 is TGCGCCAGCAGCTTAAGACAGTCCACAGATACGCAGTATTTT.

The chain joins TRBV19 to TRBJ2-5, with 9 positions matching TRBD2. CDR1 LNHDA and CDR2 SQIVND come from the germline V gene (reference sequence). V lost 5 bases and J lost 2; bases outside the gene matches: 6. The CDR3 is 15 amino acids. The CDR3 spells CASSRGLAEQETQYF. CDR3 DNA: TGTGCCAGTAGTCGGGGACTAGCAGAACAAGAGACCCAGTACTTC.

Points on this clone: This same CDR3 is encoded by further DNA sequences in the sample. V and J are TRBV30 and TRBJ2-5, with D unresolved. Germline CDR1 and CDR2: GTSNPN and SVGIG (reference sequence). The CDR3 consists of 12 residues. V was pared by 1 base and J by 1 base, with 4 bases between. CDR3 DNA: TGTGCCTGGAGTGGGCCCCAAGAGACCCAGTACTTC. Encoded protein: CAWSGPQETQYF.

The chain links TRBV6-6 to TRBJ1-2, with D possibly being TRBD1 (5 bases). The CDR3 runs to 14 residues. V shed 5 bases and J shed 0 bases, with 10 bases lying between them. Germline lookup yields CDR1 MNHNY and CDR2 SVGAGI (reference sequence). The CDR3 bases are TGTGCCAGCAGTAGACAGCAGCCTAACTATGGCTACACCTTC. Translated: CASSRQQPNYGYTF.

This clone was picked up a small number of times. The V and J genes are TRBV15 and TRBJ1-1; a possible D gene is TRBD1 (5 bases). CDR3 size: 13 residues. The V end lost 0 bases, the J end lost 7 bases, and 9 bases lay between the germline ends. Germline V CDR1 and CDR2: LNHNV, YYDKDF (reference sequence). The CDR3 DNA reads as TGTGCCACCAGCAGAGATCGGCAGGGTGAAGCTTTCTTT. This codes for CATSRDRQGEAFF.

The chain couples TRBV4-3 to TRBJ2-1; D not resolved. Trimming cost V 1 base and J 8 bases, with 9 bases left between them. Germline values: CDR1 LGHNA, CDR2 YSLEER. This CDR3 has 13 amino acids. The chain's CDR3 is CASSQGLTDEQFF. As DNA, the CDR3 is TGCGCCAGCAGCCAAGGCCTCACGGATGAGCAGTTCTTC.

The J gene is TRBJ2-7, the V gene TRBV9, with a tentative D call TRBD1 (6 bases). Germline loops: CDR1 SGDLS, CDR2 YYNGEE. V lost 0 bases and J lost 3, with 7 bases in between. The CDR3 length is 13 residues. The CDR3 region is CASSVGGRYEQYF. For the CDR3, the DNA is TGTGCCAGCAGCGTAGGGGGGCGCTACGAGCAGTACTTC.

The J gene is TRBJ2-1, the V gene TRBV7-8, with TRBD1 as a possible D gene (5 bases). Per germline, CDR1 SGHVS and CDR2 FQNEAQ. The V gene lost 6 bases and the J gene lost 4 bases, with 10 bases spanning the gap. This CDR3 comprises 13 residues. The CDR3 reads CASSGQGYNEQFF. The CDR3 coding sequence is TGTGCCAGCAGTGGTCAGGGATACAATGAGCAGTTCTTC. The full variable domain, completed using reference TRBV7-8 and TRBJ2-1, is GAGVSQSPRYKVAKRGQDVALRCDPISGHVSLFWYQQALGQGPEFLTYFQNEAQLDKSGLPSDRFFAERPEGSVSTLKIQRTQQEDSAVYLCASSGQGYNEQFFGPGTRLTVL.

There are a few counts of this clone. V gene TRBV7-2 combines with J gene TRBJ2-5; 9 bases align to TRBD2. This CDR3 has 17 residues. V lost 4 bases, J lost 4 bases, and 13 bases stayed unmatched. Germline CDR1 reads SGHTA; CDR2 reads FQGNSA. In DNA form, the CDR3 reads TGTGCCAGCAGCTCGCCTGTTGGTGGCGGGAGGGGAGAGACCCAGTACTTC. Translating it yields CASSSPVGGGRGETQYF.

CDR3 nucleotide sequence: TGTGCCAGCAGTTTACTTGCGGGAGGGTACCAAGAGACCCAGTACTTC. It yields the protein CASSLLAGGYQETQYF. J is TRBJ2-5 and V is TRBV28, with TRBD2 identical over 9 bases. The CDR3 is 16 residues long. With V trimmed by 2 bases and J by 0 bases, 4 bases remained unmatched. From germline, CDR1 is MDHEN and CDR2 SYDVKM.

In this sample, this clone turned up a few times. The V gene is TRBV28, the J gene TRBJ2-2; 7 nucleotides match TRBD1. The CDR3 totals 15 residues. The V segment lost 6 bases and the J segment 8 bases; nucleotides outside the gene matches: 12. The germline CDR1 and CDR2 sequences are MDHEN and SYDVKM. CDR3 nucleotides: TGTGCCAGCAGGGTGGGACAGCTCCTTATGGGGGAGCTGTTTTTT. As protein: CASRVGQLLMGELFF. The variable domain in full, completed from reference TRBV28 and TRBJ2-2, reads DVKVTQSSRYLVKRTGEKVFLECVQDMDHENMFWYRQDPGLGLRLIYFSYDVKMKEKGDIPEGYSVSREKKERFSLILESASTNQTSMYLCASRVGQLLMGELFFGEGSRLTVL.

J is TRBJ2-3 and V is TRBV2; unclear D gene. Per germline, CDR1 SNHLY and CDR2 FYNNEI. CDR3 size: 13 residues. Trimming pared 6 bases from V and 8 bases from J, leaving 15 bases between. The DNA of the CDR3 is TGTGCCAGCAGGGCGACTCTTTCTGGTACGCAGTATTTT. This gives the protein CASRATLSGTQYF. Filled out from reference TRBV2 and TRBJ2-3, the complete variable domain reads EPEVTQTPSHQVTQMGQEVILRCVPISNHLYFYWYRQILGQKVEFLVSFYNNEISEKSEIFDDQFSVERPDGSNFTLKIRSTKLEDSAMYFCASRATLSGTQYFGPGTRLTVL.

This clone occurred a few times. This chain connects TRBV7-9 to TRBJ1-2, with a possible D match to TRBD1 (6 bases). The germline V gene has CDR1 SEHNR and CDR2 FQNEAQ (reference sequence). CDR3 length equals 13 residues. Deletions cut 5 bases from V and 2 bases from J, with 9 bases between. The chain's CDR3 is CASSTGTNYGYTF. The CDR3 nucleotides read TGTGCCAGCAGCACAGGGACCAACTATGGCTACACCTTC.

This clone was counted a few times. V gene TRBV18 combines with J gene TRBJ2-5; no clear D gene. The CDR3 is made up of 12 amino acids. Germline-derived CDR1 and CDR2 are KGHSH and LQKENI. The V and J ends lost 5 bases and 3 bases respectively, with 7 bases between them. The CDR3: CASSMSEETQYF. CDR3 bases: TGTGCCAGCTCAATGTCTGAAGAGACCCAGTACTTC.

The V call is TRBV30, the J call TRBJ2-2; possible D gene TRBD2, 6 bases. V gave up 1 base and J gave up 1 base, with 10 bases separating them. CDR3 length: 15 amino acids. Germline V lookup: CDR1 GTSNPN, CDR2 SVGIG (reference sequence). The CDR3 protein is CAWSAGTGNTGELFF. CDR3 bases: TGTGCCTGGAGTGCAGGGACTGGGAACACCGGGGAGCTGTTTTTT.

The chain employs TRBV2 and TRBJ1-1; D might be TRBD1 (5 bases). The germline V gene has CDR1 SNHLY and CDR2 FYNNEI. The ends were cut back, 6 bases at V and 4 bases at J, with 15 bases in the middle. This CDR3 has 14 amino acids. This chain's CDR3 is CASSPGLIFTEAFF. The DNA of the CDR3 is TGTGCCAGCAGCCCGGGACTGATTTTCACTGAAGCTTTCTTT. The full variable domain, with the rest looked up from reference TRBV2 and TRBJ1-1, is EPEVTQTPSHQVTQMGQEVILRCVPISNHLYFYWYRQILGQKVEFLVSFYNNEISEKSEIFDDQFSVERPDGSNFTLKIRSTKLEDSAMYFCASSPGLIFTEAFFGQGTRLTVV.

The CDR3 DNA reads TGCGCCAGCAGCCGGGCCGGGACAGCGGGTGAGCAGTTCTTC. Its protein is CASSRAGTAGEQFF. The chain has TRBV4-1 and TRBJ2-1, with D perhaps TRBD1 (7 bases). The CDR3 has 14 residues. Germline CDR1 and CDR2: MGHRA and YSYEKL. V was cut by 4 bases and J by 9 bases, with 16 bases left in between.

V usage is TRBV7-9 and J usage is TRBJ1-1; 9 bases map to TRBD1. Germline CDR1 is SEHNR and CDR2 is FQNEAQ (reference sequence). With V trimmed by 6 bases and J by 3 bases, 2 bases remained unmatched. The CDR3 length is 13 residues. This CDR3 reads CASRRQGDTEAFF. The DNA for the CDR3 is TGTGCCAGCAGGCGACAGGGGGACACTGAAGCTTTCTTT.

This clone has a handful of counts. This chain joins TRBV14 and TRBJ1-1; TRBD1 aligns across 7 bases. Trimming cost V 5 bases and J 1 base; bases outside gene matches: 1. CDR3 length: 13 residues. CDR1 is SGHDN and CDR2 is FVKESK in the germline V gene. The CDR3 is CASSWTGNTEAFF. CDR3 coding DNA: TGTGCCAGCAGCTGGACAGGGAACACTGAAGCTTTCTTT.

This clone was counted a few times. V gene TRBV7-2 combines with J gene TRBJ2-1, with 12 bases aligning to TRBD2. Per germline, CDR1 SGHTA and CDR2 FQGNSA. CDR3 length equals 14 residues. The V segment lost 5 bases and the J segment 6 bases; nucleotides outside the gene matches: 2. The CDR3 sequence: CASSLGLAGNEQFF. DNA for the CDR3: TGTGCCAGCAGCCTGGGACTAGCGGGCAATGAGCAGTTCTTC.